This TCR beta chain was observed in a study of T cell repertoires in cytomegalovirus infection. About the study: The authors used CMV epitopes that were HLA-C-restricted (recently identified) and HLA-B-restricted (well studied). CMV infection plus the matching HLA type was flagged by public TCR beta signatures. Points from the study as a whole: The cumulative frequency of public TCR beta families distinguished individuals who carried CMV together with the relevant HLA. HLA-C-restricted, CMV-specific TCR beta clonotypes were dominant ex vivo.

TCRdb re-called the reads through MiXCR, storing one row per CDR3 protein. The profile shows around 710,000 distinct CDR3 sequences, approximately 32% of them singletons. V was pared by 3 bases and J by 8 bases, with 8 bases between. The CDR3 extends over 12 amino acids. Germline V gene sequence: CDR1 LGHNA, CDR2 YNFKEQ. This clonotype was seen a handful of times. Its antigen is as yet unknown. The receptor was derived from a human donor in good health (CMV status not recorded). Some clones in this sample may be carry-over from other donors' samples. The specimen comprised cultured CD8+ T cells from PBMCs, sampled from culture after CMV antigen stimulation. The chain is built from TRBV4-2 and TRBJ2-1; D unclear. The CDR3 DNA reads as TGTGCCAGCAGCCAGGATGACGATGAGCAGTTCTTC. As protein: CASSQDDDEQFF.